This T cell receptor (beta chain) was retrieved from a study of OX40 agonist ivuxolimab in advanced cancers. The germline gives CDR1 GTSNPN, CDR2 SVGIG (reference sequence). The CDR3 totals 12 residues. Trimming removed 1 base at V and 4 bases at J, with 7 bases between. Concerning this clone itself: Its matching antigen is unknown.

Repertoires were generated with immunoSEQ multiplex PCR, while TCRdb's copy carries only in-frame clones and drops some. The sample consists of about 77,000 clones, approximately 81% of them appearing once. The study, taken as a whole, reports: At 0.1-3.0 mg/kg, partial responders had clonal expansion among the lowest observed. Dose levels from 0.1 to 3.0 mg/kg saw CD4+ and CD8+ blood T cells expand clonally by week 6.

The sequence was collected from an adult with an advanced solid tumor such as melanoma, head and neck, liver or kidney cancer. The sample consisted of CD4+ or CD8+ T cells sorted from blood, taken in a trial of the OX40 agonist ivuxolimab. The rearrangement links TRBV30 to TRBJ1-2, with D hard to call. The CDR3 region has the DNA TGTGCCTGGAGTGGGACGGGCTATGGCTACACCTTC. Amino acid sequence: CAWSGTGYGYTF.